The next 10 T cell receptor beta chains were all read from a single sample in a study of cytomegalovirus exposure and HLA in healthy donors. Researchers ran the PCR with 60 Vbeta and 13 Jbeta primers. This table comes from immunoSEQ multiplex PCR, and its TCRdb copy is limited to in-frame clones, with some not included. The data hold tens of thousands of clones, with around 76% observed a single time. The sample comprised PBMCs. These receptors originate from a man in his fifties in good health and CMV-seronegative.

This sequence joins TRBV5-6 and TRBJ1-4, with 8 bases matching TRBD1. J lost 6 bases, V lost 2 bases, and 3 bases had no gene match. There are 14 residues in the CDR3. Germline V lookup: CDR1 SGHDT, CDR2 YYEEEE. In DNA form, the CDR3 reads TGTGCCAGCAGCTTACAGGGGGTCTATGAAAAACTGTTTTTT. Its translation: CASSLQGVYEKLFF.

The chain is built from TRBV5-8 and TRBJ1-2; D may be TRBD1 (5 bases). CDR1 SGHTS and CDR2 YDEGEE come from the germline V gene. Deletions cut 2 bases from V and 0 bases from J, with 8 bases between. The CDR3 loop spans 14 amino acids. Written as DNA, the CDR3 is TGTGCCAGCAGCTTTACAGGATCTAACTATGGCTACACCTTC. Encoded protein: CASSFTGSNYGYTF.

The rearrangement joins TRBV7-8 to TRBJ2-1, with 9 positions matching TRBD2. The trim removed 3 bases at V and 9 bases at J, leaving 9 bases unmatched. The germline V gene encodes CDR1 SGHVS and CDR2 FQNEAQ. This CDR3 comprises 15 residues. In DNA, the CDR3 is TGTGCCAGCAGCTTTGGGGGCGGGAGGGCCATTGAGCAGTTCTTC. Protein sequence: CASSFGGGRAIEQFF.

The chain couples TRBV4-3 to TRBJ2-7; TRBD2 is a possible D gene (7 bases). CDR1 and CDR2 from the germline V gene are LGHNA and YSLEER. V gave up 0 bases and J gave up 7 bases, with 19 bases separating them. The CDR3 sequence is 16 residues long. The CDR3 is CASSQEGGDAKREQYF. The CDR3 region has the DNA TGCGCCAGCAGCCAAGAAGGGGGGGACGCCAAGAGGGAGCAGTACTTC.

This clone was found once. This chain joins TRBV19 and TRBJ1-1, with D hard to call. Germline V gene data show CDR1 as LNHDA and CDR2 as SQIVND (reference sequence). This CDR3 has 13 amino acids. The V end was cut by 10 bases, the J end by 0 bases, with 12 bases between. DNA of the CDR3: TGTGCCACCTATGGGCAATTGAACACTGAAGCTTTCTTT. Translation gives CATYGQLNTEAFF.

The rearrangement joins TRBV7-3 to TRBJ2-1, with TRBD1 matching over 7 bases. CDR1 and CDR2 from the germline V gene are SGHTA and FQGTGA. The trim removed 4 bases at V and 8 bases at J, leaving 8 bases unmatched. The CDR3 length is 14 residues. CDR3 protein: CASSSKTGLDEQFF. DNA of the CDR3: TGTGCCAGCAGCTCTAAGACAGGGTTGGATGAGCAGTTCTTC.

V gene TRBV7-2 combines with J gene TRBJ1-1, with a possible D match to TRBD1 (5 bases). V dropped 5 bases and J dropped 7 bases, with 17 bases sitting between them. This CDR3 contains 14 residues. The V gene's germline CDR1 is SGHTA and CDR2 FQGNSA. CDR3 sequence: CASSPPRRQIEAFF. Written as DNA, the CDR3 is TGTGCCAGCAGCCCTCCCAGACGACAGATTGAAGCTTTCTTT.

The V and J genes are TRBV5-4 and TRBJ2-2; a possible D gene is TRBD1 (6 bases). From germline, CDR1 is SGHNT and CDR2 YYREEE (reference sequence). CDR3 length: 15 amino acids. V was pared by 4 bases and J by 0 bases, with 10 bases between. CDR3 sequence reads: CASSPYRANTGELFF. DNA for the CDR3: TGTGCCAGCAGCCCCTACAGGGCGAACACCGGGGAGCTGTTTTTT.

The chain couples TRBV19 to TRBJ2-7, with 7 bases fitting TRBD2. The CDR3 totals 13 residues. CDR1 and CDR2 from the germline V gene are LNHDA and SQIVND (reference sequence). Losses at the gene ends were 4 bases for V and 6 bases for J; bases not matched to a gene: 6. CDR3 sequence reads: CASSRGGSGEQYF. The CDR3 DNA is TGTGCCAGTAGTAGGGGAGGGTCTGGCGAGCAGTACTTC.

This chain joins TRBV18 and TRBJ1-1; 9 bases are a match to TRBD1. The CDR3 runs to 15 residues. The V gene's germline CDR1 is KGHSH and CDR2 LQKENI. The V and J ends lost 2 bases and 1 base, in that order; junction bases with no gene match: 2. The DNA of the CDR3 is TGTGCCAGCTCACCAAGGACAGGGGAGAACACTGAAGCTTTCTTT. Translated, it gives CASSPRTGENTEAFF.